The 2 T cell receptor beta chains listed next were all sequenced from one sample in a study of T cell responses to AZD1222 COVID-19 vaccine. Method: immunoSEQ multiplex PCR; TCRdb's copy keeps in-frame clones and lacks some. The sample includes approximately 200,000 clones, under 95% of them seen just once. The sample consisted of peripheral blood, taken 28 days after the second AZD1222 dose. The receptors originated from an adult who received the AZD1222 COVID-19 vaccine.

The chain couples TRBV9 to TRBJ1-2; 7 positions agree with TRBD1. The CDR3 extends over 14 amino acids. The junction had 4 bases not matched to a gene; V was cut back by 1 base and J by 4 bases. Per germline, CDR1 SGDLS and CDR2 YYNGEE. In nucleotides, the CDR3 is TGTGCCAGCAGCGTAAGGGACAGCAGCTATGGCTACACCTTC. This codes for CASSVRDSSYGYTF. The complete variable domain, with remaining parts taken from reference TRBV9 and TRBJ1-2, reads DSGVTQTPKHLITATGQRVTLRCSPRSGDLSVYWYQQSLDQGLQFLIQYYNGEERAKGNILERFSAQQFPDLHSELNLSSLELGDSALYFCASSVRDSSYGYTFGSGTRLTVV.

This rearrangement joins TRBV6-2 or TRBV6-3 to TRBJ2-7, with D possibly matching TRBD2 (6 bases). Germline assignment: CDR1 MNHEY and CDR2 SVGEGT. CDR3 size: 18 residues. V shed 0 bases and J shed 0 bases, with 18 bases lying between them. The CDR3 loop is CASSYSSSSGLVSYEQYF. DNA of the CDR3: TGTGCCAGCAGTTACTCGAGTTCCAGCGGGCTTGTCTCCTACGAGCAGTACTTC.